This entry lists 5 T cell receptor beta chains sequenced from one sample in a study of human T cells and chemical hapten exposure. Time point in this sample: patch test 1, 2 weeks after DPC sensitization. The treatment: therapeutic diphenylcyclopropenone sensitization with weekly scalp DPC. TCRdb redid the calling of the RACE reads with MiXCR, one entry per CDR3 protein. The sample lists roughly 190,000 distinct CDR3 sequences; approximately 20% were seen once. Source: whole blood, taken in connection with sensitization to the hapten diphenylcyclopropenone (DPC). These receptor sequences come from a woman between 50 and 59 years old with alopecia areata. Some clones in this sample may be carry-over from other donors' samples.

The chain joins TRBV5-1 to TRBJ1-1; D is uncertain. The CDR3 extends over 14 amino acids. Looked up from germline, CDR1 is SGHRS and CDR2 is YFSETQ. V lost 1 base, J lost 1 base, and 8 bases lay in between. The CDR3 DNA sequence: TGCGCCAGCAGCTTGTCAAGTTGGAACACTGAAGCTTTCTTT. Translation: CASSLSSWNTEAFF.

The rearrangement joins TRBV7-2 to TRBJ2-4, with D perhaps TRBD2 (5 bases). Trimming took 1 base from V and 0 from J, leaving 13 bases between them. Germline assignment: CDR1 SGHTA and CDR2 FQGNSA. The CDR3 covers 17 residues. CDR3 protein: CASSLGLSGLAKNIQYF. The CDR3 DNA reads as TGTGCCAGCAGCTTAGGACTAAGCGGTCTAGCCAAAAACATTCAGTACTTC.

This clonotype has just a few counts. The CDR3 protein is CSVSYSYEQYF. DNA for the CDR3: TGCAGCGTATCCTACTCCTACGAGCAGTACTTC. The chain couples TRBV29-1 to TRBJ2-7, with D hard to call. The CDR3 sequence is 11 residues long. Germline CDR1 and CDR2: SQVTM and ANQGSEA. The germline V and J ends were trimmed by 6 bases and 0 bases, with 6 bases remaining between them.

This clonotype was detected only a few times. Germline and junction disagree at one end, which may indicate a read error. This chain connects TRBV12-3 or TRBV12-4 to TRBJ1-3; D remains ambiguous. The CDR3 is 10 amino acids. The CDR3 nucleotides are TGTGCCAGCAGTCCTTTGTCAGGAGATTTT. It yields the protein CASSPLSGDF.

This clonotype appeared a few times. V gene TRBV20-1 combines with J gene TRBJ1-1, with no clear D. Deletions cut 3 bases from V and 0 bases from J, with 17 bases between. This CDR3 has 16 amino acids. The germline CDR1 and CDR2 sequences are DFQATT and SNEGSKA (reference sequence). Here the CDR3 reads CSARDNRRLMNTEAFF. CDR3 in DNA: TGCAGTGCTAGGGATAATAGACGGCTCATGAACACTGAAGCTTTCTTT.